A single sample is the source of the 20 T cell receptor beta chains below, sequenced in a study of shared clonotypes between healthy human individuals (dated by TCRdb to 2020 to 2022). The library was built by means of the immunoSEQ multiplex PCR assay. TCRdb re-hosts the immuneACCESS table, in-frame sequences only. Its copies lack some clones; in the studies checked, an unresolved V gene accounts for under half of them, and the cause for the rest is not known. Present in this sample are about 470,000 clones, 70% to 80% of which were seen just once. The leading ten clones occupy roughly 13% of the sample. Specimen: PBMCs. Receptors originate from a woman between 40 and 55 years old in good health. Some clones in this sample may be carry-over from other donors' samples.

CDR3 loop: CASTTRGTVHYEQYF. The CDR3 DNA is TGTGCCAGCACCACTAGGGGGACGGTTCACTACGAGCAGTACTTC. This chain uses TRBV11-2 with TRBJ2-7; D might be TRBD1 (6 bases). The V end lost 7 bases, the J end lost 3 bases, and 19 bases lay between the germline ends. This CDR3 has 15 residues. The germline gives CDR1 SGHAT, CDR2 FQNNGV.

Notes on this clone: A read error may produce the germline difference seen at one junction end. This CDR3 is also generated by other DNA sequences in the sample. The CDR3 loop reads CASRHPIDRNYGYTF. The CDR3 DNA is TGTGCCAGCAGACATCCGATCGACAGAAACTATGGTTACACCTTC. This chain joins TRBV6-6 and TRBJ1-2; D may be TRBD1 (5 bases). The length of the CDR3 is 15 residues. Germline V gives CDR1 MNHNY, CDR2 SVGAGI (reference sequence).

The rearrangement uses TRBV6-1 and TRBJ1-4; TRBD1 aligns across 8 bases. The germline gives CDR1 MNHNS, CDR2 SASEGT. CDR3 length: 18 residues. The V and J ends lost 1 base and 5 bases, in that order; junction bases with no gene match: 12. CDR3 amino acids: CASSEGGPGGERNEKLFF. The DNA for the CDR3 is TGTGCCAGCAGTGAAGGGGGCCCAGGGGGCGAAAGAAATGAAAAACTGTTTTTT.

The rearrangement uses TRBV28 and TRBJ2-2; a possible D gene is TRBD2 (5 bases). Germline-derived CDR1 and CDR2 are MDHEN and SYDVKM. This CDR3 is 15 amino acids long. V was clipped by 3 bases and J by 0 bases, with 8 bases between them. CDR3 sequence (DNA): TGTGCCAGCAGTTTTGGCGGGTCGAACACCGGGGAGCTGTTTTTT. It codes for CASSFGGSNTGELFF.

V usage is TRBV18 and J usage is TRBJ2-1; 8 nucleotides align to TRBD1. Trimming removed 5 bases from V and 4 bases from J; junction bases left unmatched: 10. Per germline, CDR1 KGHSH and CDR2 LQKENI. The CDR3 covers 16 residues. DNA of the CDR3: TGTGCCAGCTCAACGCTTCAGGGGGCGGGTTACAATGAGCAGTTCTTC. It yields the protein CASSTLQGAGYNEQFF.

This clone appeared a single time. The rearrangement joins TRBV19 to TRBJ2-2; D might be TRBD1 or TRBD2, each matching 5 bases. The CDR3 has 15 residues. Per germline, CDR1 LNHDA and CDR2 SQIVND (reference sequence). V was cut by 7 bases and J by 5 bases, with 17 bases left in between. The CDR3 DNA reads TGTGCCAGTATCTCGACAGCGGTCCAGACCGGGGAGCTGTTTTTT. Translating gives CASISTAVQTGELFF. Based on the CDR3 plus reference TRBV19 and TRBJ2-2, the full variable domain is DGGITQSPKYLFRKEGQNVTLSCEQNLNHDAMYWYRQDPGQGLRLIYYSQIVNDFQKGDIAEGYSVSREKKESFPLTVTSAQKNPTAFYLCASISTAVQTGELFFGEGSRLTVL.

The rearrangement links TRBV7-9 to TRBJ1-4, with 9 bases fitting TRBD1. Per the germline V gene, CDR1 is SEHNR and CDR2 is FQNEAQ (reference sequence). This CDR3 has 19 residues. The V and J ends lost 5 bases and 0 bases, in that order; junction bases with no gene match: 13. The CDR3 spells CASSVSRDREHSTNEKLFF. The CDR3 region has the DNA TGTGCCAGCAGCGTAAGCCGGGACAGGGAACATTCAACTAATGAAAAACTGTTTTTT.

V usage is TRBV5-1 and J usage is TRBJ2-7, with D hard to call. Per the germline V gene, CDR1 is SGHRS and CDR2 is YFSETQ. Trimming removed 2 bases at V and 3 bases at J, with 9 bases between. The CDR3 extends over 13 amino acids. This CDR3 is CASSFRAGYEQYF. The CDR3 DNA reads as TGCGCCAGCAGCTTTAGGGCCGGCTACGAGCAGTACTTC. Variable domain in full (rest from reference TRBV5-1 and TRBJ2-7): KAGVTQTPRYLIKTRGQQVTLSCSPISGHRSVSWYQQTPGQGLQFLFEYFSETQRNKGNFPGRFSGRQFSNSRSEMNVSTLELGDSALYLCASSFRAGYEQYFGPGTRLTVT.

The chain employs TRBV5-1 and TRBJ1-1; D possibly corresponds to TRBD1 (5 bases). The ends were cut back, 0 bases at V and 6 bases at J, with 9 bases in the middle. Germline assignment: CDR1 SGHRS and CDR2 YFSETQ. The CDR3 extends over 13 amino acids. The CDR3, as DNA: TGCGCCAGCAGCTTGGAGGGGAGCGCTGAAGCTTTCTTT. It codes for CASSLEGSAEAFF.

On this clone itself: This CDR3 is also generated by other DNA sequences in the sample. The V and J genes are TRBV2 and TRBJ1-1; D is undetermined. CDR1 and CDR2 from the germline V gene are SNHLY and FYNNEI. V shed 6 bases and J shed 1 base, with 12 bases lying between them. CDR3 size: 14 residues. The DNA for the CDR3 is TGTGCCAGCAGCGAACGCCGGGGGAACACTGAAGCTTTCTTT. Protein sequence: CASSERRGNTEAFF.

The rearrangement links TRBV2 to TRBJ2-1; 8 nucleotides agree with TRBD2. The CDR3 has 13 amino acids. Germline CDR1 reads SNHLY; CDR2 reads FYNNEI. V dropped 6 bases and J dropped 7; count of bases not matched to a gene: 5. CDR3 protein: CASRGTSGNEQFF. The CDR3 region has the DNA TGTGCCAGCAGGGGGACTAGTGGGAATGAGCAGTTCTTC.

The rearrangement joins TRBV7-9 to TRBJ2-6; 8 bases fit TRBD1. The CDR3 is made up of 17 amino acids. Germline V gene lookup returns CDR1 SEHNR and CDR2 FQNEAQ (reference sequence). J gave up 2 bases and V 3 bases, and 6 bases lay outside the gene matches. The CDR3 sequence is CASSFARGQAGANVLTF. The CDR3 DNA sequence: TGTGCCAGCAGCTTTGCCAGGGGGCAAGCTGGGGCCAACGTCCTGACTTTC.

The chain joins TRBV10-3 to TRBJ2-1; D possibly uses TRBD1 or TRBD2 (5 bases each). The CDR3 is 16 amino acids. The V and J ends lost 1 base and 9 bases respectively, with 19 bases between them. Germline V lookup: CDR1 ENHRY, CDR2 SYGVKD. The CDR3: CAISEWRTGSGGEQFF. CDR3 in DNA: TGTGCCATCAGTGAGTGGCGAACAGGATCTGGGGGTGAGCAGTTCTTC.

The CDR3 sequence: CASSDPTGTLYEQYF. In DNA form, the CDR3 reads TGTGCCAGCAGTGATCCGACAGGGACCCTATACGAGCAGTACTTC. The J gene is TRBJ2-7, the V gene TRBV6-6; 7 bases fit TRBD1. Germline V gives CDR1 MNHNY, CDR2 SVGAGI (reference sequence). V lost 5 bases, J lost 4 bases, and 11 bases stayed unmatched. The CDR3 length is 15 residues.

The table lists this clone with a few counts. The chain employs TRBV30 and TRBJ1-1; 10 bases fit TRBD1. The CDR3 is 12 amino acids. Per germline, CDR1 GTSNPN and CDR2 SVGIG (reference sequence). V shed 6 bases, J shed 11 bases, and the junction held 9 bases outside the gene matches. CDR3 sequence reads: CACDRGQLEAFF. For the CDR3, the DNA is TGTGCCTGTGACAGGGGGCAGCTGGAGGCTTTCTTT.

V and J are TRBV29-1 and TRBJ2-1; perhaps TRBD2 as D (5 bases). The CDR3 length is 13 residues. Trimming removed 4 bases from V and 4 bases from J, with 11 bases in between. Looked up from germline, CDR1 is SQVTM and CDR2 is ANQGSEA. The CDR3 DNA sequence: TGCAGCGTTGCCGGGGTAGCATACAATGAGCAGTTCTTC. It specifies CSVAGVAYNEQFF.

The rearrangement joins TRBV5-4 to TRBJ1-2, with D perhaps TRBD1 (5 bases). The CDR3 runs to 15 residues. Trimming removed 0 bases at V and 8 bases at J, with 17 bases between. Germline-derived CDR1 and CDR2 are SGHNT and YYREEE (reference sequence). CDR3 bases: TGTGCCAGCAGCTTGGCCCCACGGGGCGCGAAGGGCTACACCTTC. It is translated as CASSLAPRGAKGYTF. The whole variable domain, filled in from reference TRBV5-4 and TRBJ1-2, reads ETGVTQSPTHLIKTRGQQVTLRCSSQSGHNTVSWYQQALGQGPQFIFQYYREEENGRGNFPPRFSGLQFPNYSSELNVNALELDDSALYLCASSLAPRGAKGYTFGSGTRLTVV.

CDR3 nucleotide sequence: TGTGCCAGCAGCGTAGATATTAACTATGGCTACACCTTC. This sequence encodes CASSVDINYGYTF. The rearrangement joins TRBV9 to TRBJ1-2; D gene ambiguous. The germline V gene encodes CDR1 SGDLS and CDR2 YYNGEE. Trimming cost V 0 bases and J 1 base, with 4 bases left between them. CDR3 length equals 13 residues.

The rearrangement links TRBV14 to TRBJ2-7; 8 nucleotides align to TRBD2. CDR1 SGHDN and CDR2 FVKESK come from the germline V gene. This CDR3 has 16 residues. The junction had 6 bases not matched to a gene; V was cut back by 2 bases and J by 0 bases. CDR3 in DNA: TGTGCCAGCAGCCAACAACGACTAGCGTCCTCCTACGAGCAGTACTTC. Its protein is CASSQQRLASSYEQYF. Full variable domain (missing parts from reference TRBV14 and TRBJ2-7): EAGVTQFPSHSVIEKGQTVTLRCDPISGHDNLYWYRRVMGKEIKFLLHFVKESKQDESGMPNNRFLAERTGGTYSTLKVQPAELEDSGVYFCASSQQRLASSYEQYFGPGTRLTVT.

To note about this clone: A far more abundant clone sits one base away, making this likely a read error. This chain joins TRBV10-1 and TRBJ2-3, with TRBD2 matching over 9 bases. Germline V gene lookup returns CDR1 WNHNN and CDR2 SYGVQD (reference sequence). The CDR3 has 16 residues. CDR3 protein: CAGSPWTSATADTQYF. CDR3 nucleotide sequence: TGCGCCGGCAGTCCCTGGACTAGCGCCACTGCAGATACGCAGTATTTT.